These T cell receptor beta chains were read from a single sample in a study of T cell responses to AZD1222 COVID-19 vaccine. The data were produced by immunoSEQ multiplex PCR, yet TCRdb's version contains in-frame clones alone and is incomplete. This sample carries fewer than 150,000 clones, nearly 95% of them seen once, and the ten largest clones take roughly 1%. Here the sequenced sample was peripheral blood, taken on day 0 of AZD1222 vaccination. The receptors stem from an adult in good health. Both conserved end residues are part of each CDR3. Each record gives: J gene, clone size, V gene, D gene, CDR3 protein, CDR3 DNA. D genes are given only for firm matches. Only some rows state a clone size, as once, few, many or a class for expanded clones.

j_gene: TRBJ1-1
abundance: -
v_gene: TRBV7-3
d_gene: TRBD1
CDR3aa: CASSQLTGGEGTEAFF
CDR3nt: TGTGCCAGCAGCCAACTGACAGGGGGCGAGGGGACTGAAGCTTTCTTT

j_gene: TRBJ2-3
abundance: -
v_gene: TRBV4-1
d_gene: TRBD2
CDR3aa: CASSASGGGADTQYF
CDR3nt: TGCGCCAGCAGCGCTAGCGGGGGGGGTGCAGATACGCAGTATTTT

j_gene: TRBJ1-1
abundance: -
v_gene: TRBV13
d_gene: -
CDR3aa: CASSLDIWGPHNTEAFF
CDR3nt: TGTGCCAGCAGCTTGGATATTTGGGGCCCCCATAACACTGAAGCTTTCTTT

j_gene: TRBJ1-1
abundance: -
v_gene: TRBV7-8
d_gene: -
CDR3aa: CASSPTPTMNTEAFF
CDR3nt: TGTGCCAGCAGCCCCACCCCTACCATGAACACTGAAGCTTTCTTT

j_gene: TRBJ2-5
abundance: -
v_gene: TRBV2
d_gene: -
CDR3aa: CATSKERETQYF
CDR3nt: TGTGCCACCTCGAAGGAGCGCGAGACCCAGTACTTC

j_gene: TRBJ1-3
abundance: few
v_gene: TRBV12-5
d_gene: TRBD1
CDR3aa: CASGLTDRVAGNTIYF
CDR3nt: TGTGCTAGTGGTTTGACGGACAGGGTGGCTGGAAACACCATATATTTT

j_gene: TRBJ2-2
abundance: -
v_gene: TRBV7-9
d_gene: -
CDR3aa: CASSSARETGGELFF
CDR3nt: TGTGCCAGCAGCTCTGCCAGGGAGACCGGCGGGGAGCTGTTTTTT

j_gene: TRBJ1-2
abundance: -
v_gene: TRBV3-1/TRBV3-2
d_gene: -
CDR3aa: CASSQGGRGNGYTF
CDR3nt: TGTGCCAGCAGCCAAGGGGGCAGGGGTAATGGCTACACCTTC

j_gene: TRBJ1-2
abundance: -
v_gene: TRBV6-5
d_gene: -
CDR3aa: CASTSGGGYTF
CDR3nt: TGTGCCAGCACTAGCGGGGGTGGCTACACCTTC

j_gene: TRBJ1-5
abundance: -
v_gene: TRBV7-2
d_gene: -
CDR3aa: CASHSFVGDQPQHF
CDR3nt: TGTGCCAGCCATAGCTTCGTGGGGGATCAGCCCCAGCATTTT

j_gene: TRBJ2-2
abundance: -
v_gene: TRBV7-9
d_gene: -
CDR3aa: CASSPGWGPNTGELFF
CDR3nt: TGTGCCAGCAGCCCAGGGTGGGGCCCGAACACCGGGGAGCTGTTTTTT

j_gene: TRBJ1-4
abundance: -
v_gene: TRBV15
d_gene: -
CDR3aa: CATSRDWANEKLFF
CDR3nt: TGTGCCACCAGCAGAGATTGGGCTAATGAAAAACTGTTTTTT

j_gene: TRBJ2-3
abundance: -
v_gene: TRBV3-1/TRBV3-2
d_gene: -
CDR3aa: CASSPRGTDTQYF
CDR3nt: TGTGCCAGCAGCCCTAGGGGCACAGATACGCAGTATTTT

j_gene: TRBJ1-6
abundance: -
v_gene: TRBV19
d_gene: TRBD1
CDR3aa: CASRGTGWHF
CDR3nt: TGTGCCAGTAGGGGGACAGGATGGCACTTT

j_gene: TRBJ2-5
abundance: -
v_gene: TRBV7-8
d_gene: -
CDR3aa: CASSLGTEETQYF
CDR3nt: TGTGCCAGCAGCTTAGGGACAGAGGAGACCCAGTACTTC

j_gene: TRBJ1-3
abundance: -
v_gene: TRBV5-4
d_gene: -
CDR3aa: CASSLGSGNTIYF
CDR3nt: TGTGCCAGCAGCTTGGGGTCTGGAAACACCATATATTTT

j_gene: TRBJ2-7
abundance: -
v_gene: TRBV2
d_gene: -
CDR3aa: CASSDVQGYTYEQYF
CDR3nt: TGTGCCAGCAGTGACGTACAGGGTTACACCTACGAGCAGTACTTC

j_gene: TRBJ1-3
abundance: -
v_gene: TRBV5-4
d_gene: -
CDR3aa: CASSLGGADTIYF
CDR3nt: TGTGCCAGCAGCTTGGGGGGTGCTGACACCATATATTTT

j_gene: TRBJ1-1
abundance: -
v_gene: TRBV10-2
d_gene: -
CDR3aa: CASSATENTEAFF
CDR3nt: TGCGCCAGCAGTGCGACAGAGAACACTGAAGCTTTCTTT

j_gene: TRBJ1-1
abundance: -
v_gene: TRBV7-3
d_gene: -
CDR3aa: CASSLGYQNTEAFF
CDR3nt: TGTGCCAGCAGCTTAGGGTACCAGAACACTGAAGCTTTCTTT

j_gene: TRBJ1-2
abundance: -
v_gene: TRBV6-1
d_gene: -
CDR3aa: CASSEAPRHYGYTF
CDR3nt: TGTGCCAGCAGTGAAGCGCCTCGACATTATGGCTACACCTTC

j_gene: TRBJ1-1
abundance: -
v_gene: TRBV15
d_gene: TRBD1
CDR3aa: CATSRPTGALTEAFF
CDR3nt: TGTGCCACCAGCAGGCCCACAGGGGCCCTCACTGAAGCTTTCTTT

j_gene: TRBJ2-1
abundance: -
v_gene: TRBV5-1
d_gene: -
CDR3aa: CASSFVKDSSYNEQFF
CDR3nt: TGCGCCAGCAGCTTTGTAAAGGACAGCTCCTACAATGAGCAGTTCTTC

j_gene: TRBJ2-1
abundance: -
v_gene: TRBV10-3
d_gene: TRBD1
CDR3aa: CAISPTGFYNEQFF
CDR3nt: TGTGCCATCAGTCCGACAGGGTTCTACAATGAGCAGTTCTTC

j_gene: TRBJ2-2
abundance: -
v_gene: TRBV18
d_gene: -
CDR3aa: CASSLFNTGELFF
CDR3nt: TGTGCCAGCTCACTGTTTAACACCGGGGAGCTGTTTTTT

j_gene: TRBJ2-7
abundance: -
v_gene: TRBV18
d_gene: -
CDR3aa: CASSPDFTAPSRAYEQYF
CDR3nt: TGTGCCAGCTCACCAGATTTTACGGCACCTTCCAGGGCTTACGAGCAGTACTTC

j_gene: TRBJ2-1
abundance: once
v_gene: TRBV14
d_gene: TRBD2
CDR3aa: CASSQEGSGPYNEQFF
CDR3nt: TGTGCCAGCAGCCAAGAGGGTAGCGGGCCCTACAATGAGCAGTTCTTC

j_gene: TRBJ1-1
abundance: -
v_gene: TRBV19
d_gene: -
CDR3aa: CASSIRYMNTEAFF
CDR3nt: TGTGCCAGTAGTATCCGGTACATGAACACTGAAGCTTTCTTT

j_gene: TRBJ2-2
abundance: -
v_gene: TRBV19
d_gene: -
CDR3aa: CASSIGGITGELFF
CDR3nt: TGTGCCAGTAGTATAGGGGGGATCACCGGGGAGCTGTTTTTT

j_gene: TRBJ1-5
abundance: -
v_gene: TRBV4-1
d_gene: -
CDR3aa: CASSIGWSNQPQHF
CDR3nt: TGCGCCAGCAGCATAGGGTGGAGCAATCAGCCCCAGCATTTT

j_gene: TRBJ2-1
abundance: -
v_gene: TRBV5-4
d_gene: TRBD2
CDR3aa: CASSLASLADEQFF
CDR3nt: TGTGCCAGCAGCTTGGCGTCGCTAGCGGATGAGCAGTTCTTC

j_gene: TRBJ1-5
abundance: -
v_gene: TRBV6-1
d_gene: -
CDR3aa: CASSEALAVPYSNQPQHF
CDR3nt: TGTGCCAGCAGTGAAGCGCTTGCGGTTCCCTATAGCAATCAGCCCCAGCATTTT

j_gene: TRBJ1-1
abundance: once
v_gene: TRBV4-1
d_gene: TRBD1
CDR3aa: CASSQEGQGARKAFF
CDR3nt: TGCGCCAGCAGCCAAGAAGGGCAGGGGGCGCGAAAAGCTTTCTTT

j_gene: TRBJ2-7
abundance: -
v_gene: TRBV2
d_gene: -
CDR3aa: CASSGNEQYF
CDR3nt: TGTGCCAGCAGTGGTAACGAGCAGTACTTC

j_gene: TRBJ1-6
abundance: -
v_gene: TRBV19
d_gene: -
CDR3aa: CASSVGDRGSPLHF
CDR3nt: TGTGCCAGTAGTGTTGGGGACCGGGGATCACCCCTCCACTTT

j_gene: TRBJ1-5
abundance: -
v_gene: TRBV6-2/TRBV6-3
d_gene: -
CDR3aa: CASSYSPPEAHF
CDR3nt: TGTGCCAGCAGTTACTCGCCTCCTGAGGCGCATTTT

j_gene: TRBJ2-2
abundance: -
v_gene: TRBV3-1/TRBV3-2
d_gene: -
CDR3aa: CASSQAFAVTGELFF
CDR3nt: TGTGCCAGCAGCCAAGCTTTTGCGGTCACCGGGGAGCTGTTTTTT

j_gene: TRBJ2-1
abundance: once
v_gene: TRBV27
d_gene: TRBD1
CDR3aa: CASSSTTGQVNEQFF
CDR3nt: TGTGCCAGCAGTTCAACCACGGGACAGGTTAATGAGCAGTTCTTC

j_gene: TRBJ1-4
abundance: -
v_gene: TRBV19
d_gene: TRBD1
CDR3aa: CASGQGIATNEKLFF
CDR3nt: TGTGCCAGTGGACAGGGAATTGCAACTAATGAAAAACTGTTTTTT

j_gene: TRBJ1-5
abundance: -
v_gene: TRBV2
d_gene: -
CDR3aa: CASSLEGGSAQPQHF
CDR3nt: TGTGCCAGCAGTCTGGAGGGAGGGTCAGCTCAGCCCCAGCATTTT

j_gene: TRBJ2-3
abundance: -
v_gene: TRBV27
d_gene: TRBD1
CDR3aa: CASSHGTGDTQYF
CDR3nt: TGTGCCAGCAGTCACGGGACAGGAGATACGCAGTATTTT

j_gene: TRBJ1-3
abundance: few
v_gene: TRBV9
d_gene: -
CDR3aa: CASSVGSSGNTIYF
CDR3nt: TGTGCCAGCAGCGTAGGAAGTTCTGGAAACACCATATATTTT

j_gene: TRBJ2-2
abundance: -
v_gene: TRBV7-2
d_gene: -
CDR3aa: CASSSRVVMNTGELFF
CDR3nt: TGTGCCAGCAGCTCCAGGGTTGTCATGAACACCGGGGAGCTGTTTTTT

j_gene: TRBJ1-3
abundance: -
v_gene: TRBV30
d_gene: -
CDR3aa: CAWNRAGNTIYF
CDR3nt: TGTGCCTGGAACAGGGCTGGAAACACCATATATTTT

j_gene: TRBJ2-1
abundance: once
v_gene: TRBV19
d_gene: -
CDR3aa: CASSPLTGSSYNEQFF
CDR3nt: TGTGCCAGTAGTCCCCTGACAGGAAGCTCCTACAATGAGCAGTTCTTC

j_gene: TRBJ1-6
abundance: -
v_gene: TRBV11-2
d_gene: -
CDR3aa: CASSAGGWDVNSPLHF
CDR3nt: TGTGCCAGCAGCGCGGGGGGGTGGGACGTAAATTCACCCCTCCACTTT

j_gene: TRBJ1-5
abundance: -
v_gene: TRBV6-6
d_gene: -
CDR3aa: CASSYGDQPQHF
CDR3nt: TGTGCCAGCAGTTACGGTGATCAGCCCCAGCATTTT